The source of this T cell receptor (beta chain) is a study of blood T cell repertoires in COVID-19. About the study: There were acute and convalescent COVID-19 samples, and they came from the United States, Italy and Spain. In each case, the material was cDNA or gDNA derived from T cells, B-cell-depleted T cells, or PBMCs.

As originally analysed: Amplified reference gene primers provided the basis for estimating nucleated cell counts. Data came from immunoSEQ multiplex PCR; TCRdb stores just in-frame clones and leaves some out. V, J and clone size are those of that table, while D and trimming were read from the DNA. The sample contains roughly 250,000 clones, around 83% of which appear only once. The CDR3 spans 15 residues. Germline V gene data show CDR1 as SGHKS and CDR2 as YYEKEE (reference sequence). V trimming: 4 bases; J trimming: 3 bases; junction bases outside the gene matches: 8. This clonotype was sampled from a woman aged 45-59 years with acute or convalescent COVID-19. The rearrangement links TRBV5-5 to TRBJ2-7; 9 nucleotides align to TRBD2. Sequenced input: peripheral blood. CDR3 DNA: TGTGCCAGCAGCCCTAGCGGGGACGAAGGCTACGAGCAGTACTTC. It translates to CASSPSGDEGYEQYF.